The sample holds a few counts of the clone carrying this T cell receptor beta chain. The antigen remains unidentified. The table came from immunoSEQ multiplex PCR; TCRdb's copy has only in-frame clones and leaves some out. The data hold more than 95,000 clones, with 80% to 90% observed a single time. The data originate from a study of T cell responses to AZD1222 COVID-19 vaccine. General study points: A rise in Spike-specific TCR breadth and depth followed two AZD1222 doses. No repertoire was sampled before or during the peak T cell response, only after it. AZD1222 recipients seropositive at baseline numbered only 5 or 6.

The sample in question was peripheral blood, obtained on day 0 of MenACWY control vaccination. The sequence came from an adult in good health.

The CDR3 region is CASGATGFDYGYTF. In DNA form, the CDR3 reads TGTGCTAGTGGTGCAACAGGGTTCGACTATGGCTACACCTTC. This chain uses TRBV12-5 with TRBJ1-2, with TRBD1 as a possible D gene (6 bases). Germline CDR1 LGHNT, CDR2 FRNRAP. Trimming took 5 bases from V and 3 from J, leaving 13 bases between them. The CDR3 has 14 residues.